Reported below is one T cell receptor beta chain. Its specificity is unknown. This sample was taken from a study of siplizumab effects on memory and regulatory T cells. About 9.8 x 10^4 TCR templates per sample were sequenced. This table comes from immunoSEQ multiplex PCR, and its TCRdb copy is limited to in-frame clones, with some not included. This sample has about 100,000 clones, with roughly 94% found just once. The germline gives CDR1 SQVTM, CDR2 ANQGSEA. The V end lost 3 bases, the J end lost 4 bases, and 9 bases lay between the germline ends. The CDR3 covers 13 residues. Study observations and caveats: Proliferating siplizumab-culture Tregs lacked confirmation of suppressive function.

Sequences were obtained from Tregs sorted from blood. The V and J genes are TRBV29-1 and TRBJ2-2, with D possibly being TRBD1 or TRBD2 (5 bases each). The source is a human donor in good health. CDR3 in amino acids: CSVDKGRTGELFF. DNA for the CDR3: TGCAGCGTTGATAAGGGACGCACCGGGGAGCTGTTTTTT.